Following are 31 T cell receptor beta chains from one sample sequenced in a study of T cell responses to AZD1222 COVID-19 vaccine. Sequencing used immunoSEQ multiplex PCR; TCRdb keeps in-frame clones, though not all of them. Of about 64,000 clones listed, about 89% were seen once; the top ten hold approximately 6.3%. The specimen was peripheral blood, collected 28 days after the second dose of the MenACWY control vaccine. The receptors were sampled from an adult who received the MenACWY meningococcal vaccine as a control.

The V and J genes are TRBV9 and TRBJ2-7, with 7 bases lining up with TRBD2. Germline trimming cut 0 bases from V and 2 bases from J; bases unmatched to any gene: 5. Germline CDR1 SGDLS, CDR2 YYNGEE. This CDR3 comprises 15 residues. The CDR3 DNA reads TGTGCCAGCAGCGTAGAAAGGGAGGGACCCTACGAGCAGTACTTC. As protein: CASSVEREGPYEQYF.

Only one count was recorded for this clone. The V call is TRBV20-1, the J call TRBJ1-1; no clear D gene. Per the germline V gene, CDR1 is DFQATT and CDR2 is SNEGSKA (reference sequence). This CDR3 contains 10 residues. V was cut by 3 bases and J by 4 bases, with 3 bases left in between. The chain's CDR3 is CSARGTEAFF. CDR3 sequence (DNA): TGCAGTGCTAGGGGCACTGAAGCTTTCTTT.

This chain links TRBV7-3 with TRBJ2-2, with 7 positions matching TRBD2. The germline CDR1 and CDR2 sequences are SGHTA and FQGTGA. The V gene end was trimmed by 7 bases and the J gene end by 2 bases; junction bases not matched to a gene: 4. This CDR3 has 14 amino acids. CDR3 amino acids: CASNGGENTGELFF. The CDR3 coding sequence is TGTGCCAGCAATGGGGGGGAAAACACCGGGGAGCTGTTTTTT.

The chain has TRBV11-2 and TRBJ2-7, with D maybe TRBD2 (5 bases). The V gene lost 5 bases and the J gene lost 7 bases, with 18 bases spanning the gap. Looked up from germline, CDR1 is SGHAT and CDR2 is FQNNGV. This CDR3 region has 14 residues. The CDR3 DNA is TGTGCCAGCAGCCGGACGTCCCCCCCGGGAGAGCAGTACTTC. Translation: CASSRTSPPGEQYF.

This clone appeared once. The chain combines TRBV15 with TRBJ2-5; 8 positions agree with TRBD2. Germline assignment: CDR1 LNHNV and CDR2 YYDKDF (reference sequence). There are 14 residues in the CDR3. Trimming took 8 bases from V and 5 from J; bases not matched to a gene: 10. The CDR3 sequence: CATAPKRELETQYF. In DNA form, the CDR3 reads TGTGCCACCGCACCCAAGCGGGAGCTTGAGACCCAGTACTTC.

The chain is built from TRBV10-3 and TRBJ1-1; D ambiguous. CDR3 size: 14 residues. Germline V gene data show CDR1 as ENHRY and CDR2 as SYGVKD. Deletions cut 4 bases from V and 1 base from J, with 10 bases between. CDR3 protein: CAISARARNTEAFF. DNA of the CDR3: TGTGCCATCAGTGCGCGTGCGAGGAACACTGAAGCTTTCTTT.

This chain connects TRBV5-6 to TRBJ2-3, with unresolved D. The CDR3 has 14 amino acids. The V end lost 1 base, the J end lost 7 bases, and 13 bases lay between the germline ends. Looked up from germline, CDR1 is SGHDT and CDR2 is YYEEEE. The DNA of the CDR3 is TGTGCCAGCAGCTTGCTTCGGGTTCCATATACGCAGTATTTT. It specifies CASSLLRVPYTQYF.

The V gene is TRBV28, the J gene TRBJ2-2; D gene uncertain. Germline V gives CDR1 MDHEN, CDR2 SYDVKM. The CDR3 covers 13 residues. The V and J ends lost 3 bases and 6 bases respectively, with 8 bases between them. Here the CDR3 reads CASSLLGAGELFF. The CDR3 nucleotides are TGTGCCAGCAGTTTGTTAGGCGCCGGGGAGCTGTTTTTT.

This chain uses TRBV24-1 with TRBJ2-7, with 11 bases aligning to TRBD1. The J segment lost 6 bases and the V segment lost 7 bases, leaving 7 bases of the junction unmatched. This CDR3 has 14 amino acids. The germline gives CDR1 KGHDR, CDR2 SFDVKD. The CDR3 here is CATSPSGTGGEQYF. CDR3 in DNA: TGTGCCACCAGCCCTTCCGGGACAGGGGGCGAGCAGTACTTC.

V and J are TRBV5-6 and TRBJ1-1; D is ambiguous. V was clipped by 0 bases and J by 1 base, with 4 bases between them. This CDR3 is built from 13 residues. The germline CDR1 and CDR2 sequences are SGHDT and YYEEEE. In DNA form, the CDR3 reads TGTGCCAGCAGCTTGGGTTCGAACACTGAAGCTTTCTTT. This translates into CASSLGSNTEAFF.

The chain is built from TRBV10-3 and TRBJ1-2; no reliable D call. V lost 0 bases and J 4 bases, leaving 12 bases between the germline ends. Germline-derived CDR1 and CDR2 are ENHRY and SYGVKD. The CDR3 totals 15 residues. The CDR3 region is CAISESRAAFYGYTF. CDR3 nucleotides: TGTGCCATCAGTGAGTCGAGGGCAGCCTTCTATGGCTACACCTTC.

This clone was counted a single time. The chain recombines TRBV6-5 with TRBJ1-6, with 7 bases identical to TRBD1. Germline V gene data show CDR1 as MNHEY and CDR2 as SVGAGI. V was pared by 6 bases and J by 9 bases, with 8 bases of the junction left unmatched. This CDR3 comprises 14 residues. The CDR3 is CASSPRTGRSPLHF. For the CDR3, the DNA is TGTGCCAGCAGCCCCAGGACAGGTCGTTCACCCCTCCACTTT.

The chain uses TRBV15 and TRBJ1-2, with D uncertain. The CDR3 runs to 15 residues. V was shortened by 3 bases and J by 7 bases, with 18 bases between the two germline ends. The germline V gene encodes CDR1 LNHNV and CDR2 YYDKDF (reference sequence). The DNA for the CDR3 is TGTGCCACCAGCAGTCGGGAGACCCTACGGAGTGGCTACACCTTC. Its protein is CATSSRETLRSGYTF.

This chain joins TRBV6-2 or TRBV6-3 and TRBJ2-3, with D possibly called TRBD1 or TRBD2 (5 bases each). The germline CDR1 and CDR2 sequences are MNHEY and SVGEGT. V lost 5 bases and J 8 bases, leaving 17 bases between the germline ends. The CDR3 extends over 14 amino acids. In DNA, the CDR3 is TGTGCCAGCAGTCTCTGGGGGATTATAGGTACGCAGTATTTT. Translation gives CASSLWGIIGTQYF.

This clone occurred a few times. The V call is TRBV7-9, the J call TRBJ2-5, with 12 bases lining up with TRBD2. Germline CDR1 SEHNR, CDR2 FQNEAQ (reference sequence). Trimming removed 5 bases from V and 5 bases from J; junction bases left unmatched: 12. The CDR3 runs 17 residues. The CDR3 DNA sequence: TGTGCCAGCAGCCCTCGGGCTAGCGGGAGGGCTGGGGAGACCCAGTACTTC. Translated: CASSPRASGRAGETQYF.

This chain connects TRBV10-3 to TRBJ1-2, with D possibly TRBD1 on 5 matching bases. There are 12 residues in the CDR3. Trimming cost V 6 bases and J 4 bases, with 9 bases left between them. Per germline, CDR1 ENHRY and CDR2 SYGVKD. Here the CDR3 reads CAIREGPYGYTF. Here the CDR3 DNA reads TGTGCCATCAGGGAGGGGCCCTATGGCTACACCTTC.

The rearrangement joins TRBV5-1 to TRBJ2-2, with D tentatively TRBD1 (6 bases). Germline assignment: CDR1 SGHRS and CDR2 YFSETQ. This CDR3 region has 14 residues. V was trimmed by 4 bases and J by 6 bases, leaving 13 bases between them. For the CDR3, the DNA is TGCGCCAGCAGCGAAACAGGGTATTCCGGGGAGCTGTTTTTT. It encodes CASSETGYSGELFF. Drawing the rest from reference TRBV5-1 and TRBJ2-2, the complete variable domain is KAGVTQTPRYLIKTRGQQVTLSCSPISGHRSVSWYQQTPGQGLQFLFEYFSETQRNKGNFPGRFSGRQFSNSRSEMNVSTLELGDSALYLCASSETGYSGELFFGEGSRLTVL.

This chain connects TRBV5-8 to TRBJ1-2; D is undetermined. Trimming pared 6 bases from V and 9 bases from J, leaving 6 bases between. Germline CDR1 is SGHTS and CDR2 is YDEGEE. The CDR3 runs 9 residues. The CDR3 DNA follows: TGTGCCAGCAATGATCGCTACACCTTC. This sequence encodes CASNDRYTF. The full variable domain, in which reference TRBV5-8 and TRBJ1-2 provide the parts outside the CDR3, is EAGVTQSPTHLIKTRGQQATLRCSPISGHTSVYWYQQALGLGLQFLLWYDEGEERNRGNFPPRFSGRQFPNYSSELNVNALELEDSALYLCASNDRYTFGSGTRLTVV.

This chain connects TRBV7-2 to TRBJ1-6; no clear D gene. V dropped 4 bases and J dropped 7 bases, with 8 bases sitting between them. In germline, CDR1 is SGHTA, CDR2 FQGNSA. This CDR3 region has 13 residues. The CDR3 sequence is CASSWAENSPLHF. CDR3 coding DNA: TGTGCCAGCAGCTGGGCAGAGAATTCACCCCTCCACTTT. The whole variable domain, remainder taken from reference TRBV7-2 and TRBJ1-6, is GAGVSQSPSNKVTEKGKDVELRCDPISGHTALYWYRQSLGQGLEFLIYFQGNSAPDKSGLPSDRFSAERTGGSVSTLTIQRTQQEDSAVYLCASSWAENSPLHFGNGTRLTVT.

This clone appeared once. The genes are TRBV6-5 and TRBJ1-2, with D hard to call. This CDR3 is 15 amino acids long. Germline CDR1 reads MNHEY; CDR2 reads SVGAGI. The V end was cut by 0 bases, the J end by 4 bases, with 12 bases between. CDR3 DNA sequence: TGTGCCAGCAGTTACTCTCGCGGCGGTGTCTATGGCTACACCTTC. It specifies CASSYSRGGVYGYTF.

Regarding this clone: The junction and the germline gene differ at one end; a read error may be behind it. The V and J genes are TRBV4-3 and TRBJ2-1; D ambiguous. Per germline, CDR1 LGHNA and CDR2 YSLEER. CDR3 size: 14 residues. The CDR3 sequence: CASSQDPSHPQLLF. The CDR3 nucleotides read TGCGCCAGCAGCCAAGACCCCTCCCACCCCCAATTACTCTTC.

The chain employs TRBV5-4 and TRBJ1-2; TRBD1 is a possible D gene (5 bases). Germline CDR1 reads SGHNT; CDR2 reads YYREEE (reference sequence). The V and J ends lost 4 bases and 2 bases respectively, with 15 bases between them. The CDR3 extends over 15 amino acids. This CDR3 reads CASSPGTLGNYGYTF. CDR3 coding DNA: TGTGCCAGCAGCCCCGGGACCTTAGGGAACTATGGCTACACCTTC.

For the CDR3, the DNA is TGTGCCAGCAGCTTGGGGGGCAGCGACACCGGGGAGCTGTTTTTT. The encoded protein is CASSLGGSDTGELFF. The chain recombines TRBV5-8 with TRBJ2-2; TRBD1 might be the D (5 bases). Deletions cut 0 bases from V and 3 bases from J, with 9 bases between. This CDR3 is built from 15 residues. CDR1 and CDR2 (germline): SGHTS, YDEGEE.

The table lists this clone with a count of one. The chain employs TRBV27 and TRBJ2-7; 12 bases are shared with TRBD2. Per germline, CDR1 MNHEY and CDR2 SMNVEV (reference sequence). Trimming took 5 bases from V and 0 from J; bases not matched to a gene: 5. The CDR3 runs to 16 residues. The CDR3 protein is CASSTWTSGNSYEQYF. The CDR3 nucleotides are TGTGCCAGCAGTACGTGGACTAGCGGGAACTCCTACGAGCAGTACTTC.

This clone was counted a few times. This sequence joins TRBV2 and TRBJ2-5, with 9 bases fitting TRBD1. Germline values: CDR1 SNHLY, CDR2 FYNNEI. CDR3 length: 14 amino acids. After removal of 3 bases from V and 3 bases from J, the junction contained 2 bases not matched to a gene. CDR3 amino acids: CASSDDRGEETQYF. The CDR3 DNA sequence: TGTGCCAGCAGTGATGACAGGGGGGAAGAGACCCAGTACTTC.

The V and J genes are TRBV7-3 and TRBJ2-3; 11 bases match TRBD2. The V gene's germline CDR1 is SGHTA and CDR2 FQGTGA. The CDR3 spans 16 residues. The J segment lost 4 bases and the V segment lost 3 bases, leaving 6 bases of the junction unmatched. The CDR3, as DNA: TGTGCCAGCAGCTTTAGGATAGCGGGAGGGTCAGATACGCAGTATTTT. Translating gives CASSFRIAGGSDTQYF.

The chain is built from TRBV25-1 and TRBJ1-2; 10 nucleotides line up with TRBD1. The CDR3 has 13 amino acids. Germline V lookup: CDR1 MGHDK, CDR2 SYGVNS. Trimming removed 4 bases from V and 6 bases from J; junction bases left unmatched: 2. The CDR3: CASSVGTGDGYTF. The CDR3 bases are TGTGCCAGCAGTGTCGGGACAGGGGATGGCTACACCTTC.

The chain combines TRBV7-2 with TRBJ2-5; D uncertain. Per germline, CDR1 SGHTA and CDR2 FQGNSA. CDR3 length equals 12 residues. V lost 6 bases and J 5 bases, leaving 10 bases between the germline ends. The CDR3 loop is CASSSQGETQYF. CDR3 nucleotides: TGTGCCAGCAGTTCACAAGGGGAGACCCAGTACTTC.

This clone occurred a few times. V gene TRBV7-2 combines with J gene TRBJ2-3; D not certain. With 1 base removed from V and 2 bases from J, the gap between germline ends came to 7 bases. Germline V gene sequence: CDR1 SGHTA, CDR2 FQGNSA. This CDR3 spans 14 amino acids. CDR3 nucleotide sequence: TGTGCCAGCAGCTTAGGGCGGATCACAGATACGCAGTATTTT. Its protein product is CASSLGRITDTQYF.

Only one count was recorded for this clone. The rearrangement links TRBV11-2 to TRBJ2-7, with 9 positions matching TRBD2. Germline values: CDR1 SGHAT, CDR2 FQNNGV. The CDR3 is made up of 15 amino acids. The trim removed 5 bases at V and 3 bases at J, leaving 8 bases unmatched. CDR3 residues: CASSRPEREVYEQYF. CDR3 in DNA: TGTGCCAGCAGCCGACCGGAGCGGGAGGTCTACGAGCAGTACTTC.

V and J are TRBV5-1 and TRBJ1-1, with 10 bases matching TRBD1. This CDR3 is built from 13 residues. The germline CDR1 and CDR2 sequences are SGHRS and YFSETQ. Trimming at V came to 4 bases and at J to 5 bases, leaving 2 bases not matched to a gene. CDR3 nucleotide sequence: TGCGCCAGCAGCCAGGGACAGGGGACTGAAGCTTTCTTT. It specifies CASSQGQGTEAFF.